Shown below are 27 T cell receptor beta chains from a single sample sequenced in a study of beta chain features in type 1 diabetes. These TCRs are of unknown antigen specificity. Since all of the isolated RNA was reverse transcribed, expressed TCRB transcripts were what got sequenced. TCRdb's table, derived via immunoSEQ multiplex PCR, lists solely in-frame clones and lacks some. The sample carries 400,000 or so clones, around 12% recorded once. General study points: TCRB CDR3s were moderately but significantly shorter in Type 1 diabetes patients in all four CD4+ subsets.

Input material: naive CD4+ T cells from blood. The receptors were gathered from a woman aged 18 to 35 with type 1 diabetes.

The chain carries TRBV21-1 and TRBJ2-7; the table assigns TRBD1, which was not confirmed against the DNA. TRBV21-1 is flagged as a pseudogene. The CDR3 spans 15 residues. The chain's CDR3 is CASSKGTGRHPEQYF. DNA for the CDR3: TGTGCCAGCAGCAAGGGGACAGGGCGACACCCCGAGCAGTACTTC.

This clone has only a few counts. V usage is TRBV29-1 and J usage is TRBJ2-7; unclear D gene. The CDR3 length is 12 residues. With 8 bases removed from V and 4 bases from J, the gap between germline ends came to 15 bases. The germline V gene has CDR1 SQVTM and CDR2 ANQGSEA. The DNA of the CDR3 is TGCAGCATCAGACAAAGACAATACGAGCAGTACTTC. Translation gives CSIRQRQYEQYF.

This clone was detected a few times. The chain has TRBV6-5 and TRBJ2-5; TRBD1 matches at 7 bases. Trimming took 6 bases from V and 5 from J; bases not matched to a gene: 3. This CDR3 comprises 12 residues. The germline V gene has CDR1 MNHEY and CDR2 SVGAGI. The CDR3 protein is CASRAQGETQYF. CDR3 DNA: TGTGCCAGCAGGGCACAGGGGGAGACCCAGTACTTC.

A few counts support this clone. The chain carries TRBV6-5 and TRBJ2-7; D might be TRBD2 (5 bases). The CDR3 is 14 amino acids. V lost 6 bases and J lost 1, with 13 bases in between. Germline V gene sequence: CDR1 MNHEY, CDR2 SVGAGI. CDR3 in amino acids: CASRPPGISYEQYF. CDR3 sequence (DNA): TGTGCCAGCAGGCCCCCCGGGATTTCCTACGAGCAGTACTTC.

The J gene is TRBJ2-5, the V gene TRBV9; D perhaps matches TRBD2 (7 bases). This CDR3 contains 15 residues. The germline V gene has CDR1 SGDLS and CDR2 YYNGEE. Trimming took 1 base from V and 2 from J, leaving 12 bases between them. In DNA form, the CDR3 reads TGTGCCAGCAGCGTAATGGGGGGGCCACAAGAGACCCAGTACTTC. It codes for CASSVMGGPQETQYF.

This clone was counted only a few times. V gene TRBV7-9 combines with J gene TRBJ1-1, with 9 positions matching TRBD1. The germline V gene encodes CDR1 SEHNR and CDR2 FQNEAQ (reference sequence). The junction had 10 bases not matched to a gene; V was cut back by 5 bases and J by 9 bases. The CDR3 totals 14 residues. The CDR3: CASSINTGGGKAFF. In nucleotides, the CDR3 is TGTGCCAGCAGCATAAATACAGGGGGCGGAAAAGCTTTCTTT.

This rearrangement joins TRBV9 to TRBJ2-3; TRBD2 matches at 10 bases. There are 15 residues in the CDR3. The germline V gene encodes CDR1 SGDLS and CDR2 YYNGEE. After removal of 1 base from V and 6 bases from J, the junction contained 5 bases not matched to a gene. This chain's CDR3 is CASSVSGRARDTQYF. As DNA, the CDR3 is TGTGCCAGCAGCGTAAGCGGGAGGGCCCGGGATACGCAGTATTTT.

This clone was seen a handful of times. CDR3 region: CASSARLLEGDTQYF. The CDR3 nucleotides read TGTGCCAGCAGCGCTCGACTGCTAGAGGGTGATACGCAGTATTTT. The rearrangement joins TRBV7-9 to TRBJ2-3; possibly TRBD2 for D (5 bases). The length of the CDR3 is 15 residues. The germline CDR1 and CDR2 sequences are SEHNR and FQNEAQ (reference sequence). V was pared by 5 bases and J by 6 bases, with 18 bases between.

The CDR3 loop is CASSLGAVAGRWETQYF. CDR3 in DNA: TGTGCCAGCAGCTTAGGGGCTGTGGCAGGGAGGTGGGAGACCCAGTACTTC. This chain connects TRBV11-2 to TRBJ2-5, with D maybe TRBD2 (6 bases). Trimming stripped 1 base from V and 5 bases from J, with 20 bases between. This CDR3 has 17 residues. Germline values: CDR1 SGHAT, CDR2 FQNNGV.

The sample holds a few counts of this clone. The CDR3 is CASSPDTDTQYF. The CDR3 DNA reads TGCGCCAGCAGCCCAGACACAGATACGCAGTATTTT. The chain uses TRBV5-1 and TRBJ2-3; D gene ambiguous. Trimming took off 4 bases at V and 2 bases at J, with 5 bases between the two ends. Per the germline V gene, CDR1 is SGHRS and CDR2 is YFSETQ. The CDR3 runs to 12 residues.

Comment on this clone: This sample also contains other DNA sequences that code for the same CDR3. The chain joins TRBV5-1 to TRBJ2-7; a possible D gene is TRBD2 (6 bases). The V end lost 2 bases, the J end lost 4 bases, and 7 bases lay between the germline ends. CDR3 length: 12 residues. Germline V gene data show CDR1 as SGHRS and CDR2 as YFSETQ. The CDR3 nucleotides are TGCGCCAGCAGCTTAAGCGGGTACGAGCAGTACTTC. This codes for CASSLSGYEQYF.

The V and J genes are TRBV4-3 and TRBJ2-5; D perhaps matches TRBD1 (6 bases). The CDR3 runs 17 residues. Trimming left V 2 bases short and J 2 bases short, with 18 bases between. Germline V gives CDR1 LGHNA, CDR2 YSLEER. DNA for the CDR3: TGCGCCAGCAGCCAATCCCCGGGGCTAGGGACACAAGAGACCCAGTACTTC. It yields the protein CASSQSPGLGTQETQYF.

V is TRBV7-2 and J is TRBJ2-5; TRBD2 aligns across 9 bases. Germline-derived CDR1 and CDR2 are SGHTA and FQGNSA. The CDR3 has 14 residues. The trim removed 7 bases at V and 2 bases at J, leaving 5 bases unmatched. CDR3 sequence: CASIALAGQETQYF. In DNA form, the CDR3 reads TGTGCCAGCATCGCGCTAGCGGGGCAAGAGACCCAGTACTTC.

The V gene is TRBV9, the J gene TRBJ1-4; no firm D call. V shed 3 bases and J shed 5 bases, with 8 bases lying between them. CDR1 SGDLS and CDR2 YYNGEE come from the germline V gene. The CDR3 runs 13 residues. Here the CDR3 DNA reads TGTGCCAGCAGCGCCTCCTCCAATGAAAAACTGTTTTTT. Its translation is CASSASSNEKLFF.

This clone was seen a handful of times. This chain uses TRBV5-1 with TRBJ2-5; TRBD2 agrees at 7 bases. J lost 2 bases, V lost 4 bases, and 2 bases had no gene match. The CDR3 runs to 13 residues. Germline V gene sequence: CDR1 SGHRS, CDR2 YFSETQ. The chain's CDR3 is CASSQRGQETQYF. The DNA for the CDR3 is TGCGCCAGCAGCCAGCGGGGTCAAGAGACCCAGTACTTC.

This chain uses TRBV30 with TRBJ2-7, with TRBD1 as a possible D gene (6 bases). The CDR3 extends over 12 amino acids. V was trimmed by 2 bases and J by 3 bases, leaving 8 bases between them. CDR1 GTSNPN and CDR2 SVGIG come from the germline V gene (reference sequence). The CDR3 spells CAWSKGGYEQYF. CDR3 coding DNA: TGTGCCTGGAGTAAAGGGGGCTACGAGCAGTACTTC.

CDR3 bases: TGTGCCAGCAGCCCGCGGGCGGGAGTCTACGAGCAGTACTTC. Residues: CASSPRAGVYEQYF. The J gene is TRBJ2-7, the V gene TRBV28; 7 bases map to TRBD2. J was trimmed by 3 bases and V by 6 bases; bases with no gene match: 8. Germline V CDR1 and CDR2: MDHEN, SYDVKM. The CDR3 spans 14 residues.

This clone was picked up a small number of times. The rearrangement joins TRBV6-5 to TRBJ1-2; TRBD1 might be the D (6 bases). CDR1 and CDR2 (germline): MNHEY, SVGAGI. This CDR3 region has 14 residues. Trimming cost V 7 bases and J 5 bases, with 17 bases left between them. The CDR3 is CASNQGPERYGYTF. The CDR3 DNA reads as TGTGCCAGCAACCAGGGGCCGGAACGTTATGGCTACACCTTC.

The table lists this clone with a few counts. The rearrangement links TRBV29-1 to TRBJ1-1, with a weak D call TRBD1 (6 bases). This CDR3 is 11 amino acids long. The germline CDR1 and CDR2 sequences are SQVTM and ANQGSEA. V was trimmed by 6 bases and J by 6 bases, leaving 11 bases between them. The CDR3 nucleotides read TGCAGCGTCGAGGGGGTCGCTGAAGCTTTCTTT. This gives the protein CSVEGVAEAFF.

A few counts support this clone. The J gene is TRBJ2-7, the V gene TRBV7-2; the D gene is possibly TRBD1 (5 bases). In germline, CDR1 is SGHTA, CDR2 FQGNSA. This CDR3 has 14 residues. With 4 bases removed from V and 2 bases from J, the gap between germline ends came to 12 bases. The CDR3, as DNA: TGTGCCAGCAGCTCAAGACAGTCCCCCTACGAGCAGTACTTC. This encodes CASSSRQSPYEQYF.

J is TRBJ1-6 and V is TRBV27, with 8 bases identical to TRBD1. The CDR3 has 15 amino acids. The junction had 6 bases not matched to a gene; V was cut back by 4 bases and J by 7 bases. From germline, CDR1 is MNHEY and CDR2 SMNVEV (reference sequence). The CDR3 here is CASSSAGGLNSPLHF. CDR3 bases: TGTGCCAGCAGTTCGGCAGGGGGCCTAAATTCACCCCTCCACTTT.

The chain is built from TRBV2 and TRBJ2-5, with a tentative D call TRBD1 (6 bases). This CDR3 contains 15 residues. Germline assignment: CDR1 SNHLY and CDR2 FYNNEI. V gave up 3 bases and J gave up 4 bases, with 15 bases separating them. The CDR3 region is CASSDLNRVRETQYF. CDR3 nucleotides: TGTGCCAGCAGTGACCTAAACAGGGTGAGAGAGACCCAGTACTTC. Full variable domain (remainder filled in from reference TRBV2 and TRBJ2-5): EPEVTQTPSHQVTQMGQEVILRCVPISNHLYFYWYRQILGQKVEFLVSFYNNEISEKSEIFDDQFSVERPDGSNFTLKIRSTKLEDSAMYFCASSDLNRVRETQYFGPGTRLLVL.

This clone occurred once. For the CDR3, the DNA is TGTGCCAGCTCACCGTCGGAGGTCGGTGGTGGCTACACCTTC. Amino acids: CASSPSEVGGGYTF. This sequence joins TRBV18 and TRBJ1-2; no clear D. Germline V lookup: CDR1 KGHSH, CDR2 LQKENI. The CDR3 is 14 residues long. With 3 bases removed from V and 7 bases from J, the gap between germline ends came to 15 bases.

The V gene is TRBV29-1, the J gene TRBJ2-7, with a tentative D call TRBD2 (5 bases). V was clipped by 4 bases and J by 2 bases, with 12 bases between them. Germline CDR1 SQVTM, CDR2 ANQGSEA. CDR3 size: 13 residues. CDR3 in amino acids: CSVGRVGTYEQYF. CDR3 in DNA: TGCAGCGTTGGGCGGGTTGGGACCTACGAGCAGTACTTC.

This clone showed up just a few times. The rearrangement joins TRBV27 to TRBJ1-1; perhaps TRBD1 as D (5 bases). This CDR3 comprises 15 residues. From germline, CDR1 is MNHEY and CDR2 SMNVEV (reference sequence). V shed 3 bases and J shed 5 bases, with 16 bases lying between them. In DNA form, the CDR3 reads TGTGCCAGCAGTTTTCCCCGGGACGGGGGTACTGAAGCTTTCTTT. This translates into CASSFPRDGGTEAFF.

There are a few counts of this clone. CDR3 sequence (DNA): TGTGCCTGGAAACCGGCGGGAGGGATCAATGAGCAGTTCTTC. It is translated as CAWKPAGGINEQFF. The rearrangement links TRBV30 to TRBJ2-1; TRBD2 matches 9 bases. V trimming: 4 bases; J trimming: 6 bases; junction bases outside the gene matches: 7. This CDR3 is built from 14 residues. Germline V CDR1 and CDR2: GTSNPN, SVGIG (reference sequence). The whole variable domain, filled in from reference TRBV30 and TRBJ2-1, reads SQTIHQWPATLVQPVGSPLSLECTVEGTSNPNLYWYRQAAGRGLQLLFYSVGIGQISSEVPQNLSASRPQDRQFILSSKKLLLSDSGFYLCAWKPAGGINEQFFGPGTRLTVL.

This chain connects TRBV11-1 to TRBJ2-3; D remains ambiguous. The length of the CDR3 is 17 residues. V was clipped by 0 bases and J by 4 bases, with 17 bases between them. The germline V gene encodes CDR1 SGHAT and CDR2 FQDESV (reference sequence). CDR3 amino acids: CASSLARRKVEADTQYF. The CDR3 nucleotides are TGTGCCAGCAGCTTAGCGCGAAGAAAGGTCGAGGCAGATACGCAGTATTTT.